What follows is one T cell receptor (beta chain) and its context. The junction shows a germline mismatch at one end, possibly a read error. This sample stems from a study of shared clonotypes between healthy human individuals. Those who donated were healthy HIV-negative adults, with no recent acute infections or vaccinations reported. Profiled with immunoSEQ multiplex PCR; TCRdb holds only in-frame clones, not every one. The repertoire consists of millions of clones, with roughly nine tenths occurring once and the leading ten covering over 0.12%. This CDR3 is 15 amino acids long. Per germline, CDR1 SSHAT and CDR2 FNYEAQ (reference sequence).

The sample consisted of naive CD4+ T cells sorted from blood. Subset reported: CD45RA+ positively selected. This clonotype was obtained from a man younger than 35 in good health. The genes are TRBV7-7 and TRBJ2-7; 7 bases match TRBD1. CDR3 DNA sequence: TGTGCTAGCAGCAACGCCCCGGCAGGGGGCTACGAGCAGTACTTC. This gives the protein CASSNAPAGGYEQYF. The full variable domain, completed using reference TRBV7-7 and TRBJ2-7, is GAGVSQSPRYKVTKRGQDVTLRCDPISSHATLYWYQQALGQGPEFLTYFNYEAQPDKSGLPSDRFSAERPEGSISTLTIQRTEQRDSAMYRCASSNAPAGGYEQYFGPGTRLTVT.